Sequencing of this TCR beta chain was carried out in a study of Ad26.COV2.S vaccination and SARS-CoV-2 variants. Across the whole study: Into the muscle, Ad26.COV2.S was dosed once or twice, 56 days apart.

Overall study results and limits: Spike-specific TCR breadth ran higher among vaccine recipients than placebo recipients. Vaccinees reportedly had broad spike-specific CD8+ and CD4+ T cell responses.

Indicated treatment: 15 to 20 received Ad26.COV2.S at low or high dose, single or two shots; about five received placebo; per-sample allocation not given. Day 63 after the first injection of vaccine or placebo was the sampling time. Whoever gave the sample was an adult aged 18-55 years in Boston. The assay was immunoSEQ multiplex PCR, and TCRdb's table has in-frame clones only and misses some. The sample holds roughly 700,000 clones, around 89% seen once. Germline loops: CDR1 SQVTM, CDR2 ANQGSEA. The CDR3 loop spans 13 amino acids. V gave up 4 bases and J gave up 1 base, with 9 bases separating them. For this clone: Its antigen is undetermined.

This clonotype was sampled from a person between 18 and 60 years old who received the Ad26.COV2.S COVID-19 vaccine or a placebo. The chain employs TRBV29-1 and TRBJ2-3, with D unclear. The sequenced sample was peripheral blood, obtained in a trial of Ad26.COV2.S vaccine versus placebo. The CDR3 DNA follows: TGCAGCGTTGGATCGGTGGGCACAGATACGCAGTATTTT. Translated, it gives CSVGSVGTDTQYF.